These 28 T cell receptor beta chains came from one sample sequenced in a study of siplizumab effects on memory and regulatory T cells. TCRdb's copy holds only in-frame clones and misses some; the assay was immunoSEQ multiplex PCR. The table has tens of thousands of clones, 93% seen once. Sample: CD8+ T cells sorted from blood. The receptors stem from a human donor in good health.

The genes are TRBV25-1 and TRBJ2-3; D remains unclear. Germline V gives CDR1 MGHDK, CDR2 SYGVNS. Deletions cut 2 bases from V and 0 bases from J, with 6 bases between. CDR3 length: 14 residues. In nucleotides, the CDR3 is TGTGCCAGCAGTGAAAGGGTGAGCACAGATACGCAGTATTTT. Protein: CASSERVSTDTQYF.

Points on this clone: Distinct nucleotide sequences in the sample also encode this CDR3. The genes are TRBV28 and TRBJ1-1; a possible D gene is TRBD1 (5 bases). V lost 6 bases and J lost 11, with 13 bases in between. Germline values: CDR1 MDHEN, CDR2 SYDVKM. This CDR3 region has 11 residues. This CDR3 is CASRLEGTAFF. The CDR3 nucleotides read TGTGCCAGCAGGCTTGAAGGGACCGCTTTCTTT.

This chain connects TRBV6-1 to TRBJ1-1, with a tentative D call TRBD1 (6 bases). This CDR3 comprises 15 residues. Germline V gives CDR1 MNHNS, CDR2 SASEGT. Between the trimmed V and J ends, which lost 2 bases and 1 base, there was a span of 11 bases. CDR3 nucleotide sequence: TGTGCCAGCAGTGAATGGGACACGACGAACACTGAAGCTTTCTTT. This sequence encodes CASSEWDTTNTEAFF.

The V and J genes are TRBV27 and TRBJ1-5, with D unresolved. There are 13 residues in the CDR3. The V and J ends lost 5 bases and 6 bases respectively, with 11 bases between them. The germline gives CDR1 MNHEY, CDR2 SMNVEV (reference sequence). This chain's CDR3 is CASSLGFGQPQHF. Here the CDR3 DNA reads TGTGCCAGCAGTCTGGGTTTCGGTCAGCCCCAGCATTTT.

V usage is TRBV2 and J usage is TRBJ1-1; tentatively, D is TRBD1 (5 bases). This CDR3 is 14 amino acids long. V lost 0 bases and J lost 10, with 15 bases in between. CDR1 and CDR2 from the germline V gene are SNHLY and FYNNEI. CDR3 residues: CASSEAGRGDRAFF. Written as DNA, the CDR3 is TGTGCCAGCAGTGAAGCGGGCCGAGGGGATAGAGCTTTCTTT. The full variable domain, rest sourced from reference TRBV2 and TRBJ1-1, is EPEVTQTPSHQVTQMGQEVILRCVPISNHLYFYWYRQILGQKVEFLVSFYNNEISEKSEIFDDQFSVERPDGSNFTLKIRSTKLEDSAMYFCASSEAGRGDRAFFGQGTRLTVV.

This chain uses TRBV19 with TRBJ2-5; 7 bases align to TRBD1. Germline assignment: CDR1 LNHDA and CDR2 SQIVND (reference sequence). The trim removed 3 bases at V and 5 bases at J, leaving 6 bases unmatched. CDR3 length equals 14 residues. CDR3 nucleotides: TGTGCCAGTAGTATGCTAGGGGGCGCCGAGACCCAGTACTTC. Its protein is CASSMLGGAETQYF.

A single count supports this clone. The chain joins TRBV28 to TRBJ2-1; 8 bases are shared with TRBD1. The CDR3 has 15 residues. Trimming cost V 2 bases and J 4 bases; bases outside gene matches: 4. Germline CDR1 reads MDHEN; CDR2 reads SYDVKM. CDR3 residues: CASSLRQGRYNEQFF. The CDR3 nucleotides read TGTGCCAGCAGTTTACGACAGGGGAGGTACAATGAGCAGTTCTTC. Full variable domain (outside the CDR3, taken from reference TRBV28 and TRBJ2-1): DVKVTQSSRYLVKRTGEKVFLECVQDMDHENMFWYRQDPGLGLRLIYFSYDVKMKEKGDIPEGYSVSREKKERFSLILESASTNQTSMYLCASSLRQGRYNEQFFGPGTRLTVL.

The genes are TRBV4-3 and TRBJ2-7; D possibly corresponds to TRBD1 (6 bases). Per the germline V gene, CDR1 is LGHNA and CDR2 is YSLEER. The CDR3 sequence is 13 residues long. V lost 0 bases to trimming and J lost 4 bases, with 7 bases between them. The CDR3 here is CASSQERGYEQYF. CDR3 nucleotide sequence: TGCGCCAGCAGCCAAGAGAGGGGGTACGAGCAGTACTTC.

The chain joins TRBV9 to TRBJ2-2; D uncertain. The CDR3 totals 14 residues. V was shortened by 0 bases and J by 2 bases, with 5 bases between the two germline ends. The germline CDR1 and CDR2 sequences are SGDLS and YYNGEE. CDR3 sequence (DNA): TGTGCCAGCAGCGTAGTCGTTAACACCGGGGAGCTGTTTTTT. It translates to CASSVVVNTGELFF.

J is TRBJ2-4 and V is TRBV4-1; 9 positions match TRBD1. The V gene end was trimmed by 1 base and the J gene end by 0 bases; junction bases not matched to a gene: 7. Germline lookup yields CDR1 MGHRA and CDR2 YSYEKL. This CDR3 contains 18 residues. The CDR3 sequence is CASSQGTGVGVAKNIQYF. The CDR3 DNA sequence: TGCGCCAGCAGCCAAGGGACAGGGGTTGGGGTAGCCAAAAACATTCAGTACTTC.

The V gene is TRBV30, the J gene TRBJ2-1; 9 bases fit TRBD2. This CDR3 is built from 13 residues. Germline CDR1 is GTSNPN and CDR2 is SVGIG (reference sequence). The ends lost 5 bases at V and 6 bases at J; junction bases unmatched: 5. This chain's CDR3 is CAWGAGGGNEQFF. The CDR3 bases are TGTGCCTGGGGAGCGGGAGGTGGCAATGAGCAGTTCTTC.

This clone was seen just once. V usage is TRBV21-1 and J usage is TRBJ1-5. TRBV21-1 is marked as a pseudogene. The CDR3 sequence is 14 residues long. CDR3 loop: CASSKYPGIRAQHF. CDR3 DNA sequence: TGTGCCAGCAGCAAATATCCGGGGATAAGGGCCCAGCATTTT.

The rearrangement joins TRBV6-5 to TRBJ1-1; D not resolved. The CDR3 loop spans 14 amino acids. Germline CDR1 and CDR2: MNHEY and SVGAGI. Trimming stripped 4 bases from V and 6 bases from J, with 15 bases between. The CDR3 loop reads CASSSIDLSPEAFF. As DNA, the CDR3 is TGTGCCAGCAGTTCCATCGACCTTTCCCCTGAAGCTTTCTTT.

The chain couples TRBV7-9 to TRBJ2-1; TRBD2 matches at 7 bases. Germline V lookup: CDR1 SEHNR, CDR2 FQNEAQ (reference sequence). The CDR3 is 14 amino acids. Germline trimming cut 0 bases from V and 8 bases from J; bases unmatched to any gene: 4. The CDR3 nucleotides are TGTGCCAGCAGCTTAGCGATGGGGAGGGATGAGCAGTTCTTC. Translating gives CASSLAMGRDEQFF.

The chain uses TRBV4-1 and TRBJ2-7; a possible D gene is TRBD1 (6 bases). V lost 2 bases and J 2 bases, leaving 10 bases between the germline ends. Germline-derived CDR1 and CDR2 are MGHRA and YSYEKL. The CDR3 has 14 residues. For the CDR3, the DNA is TGCGCCAGCAGCCAACGGGACACCGCCTACGAGCAGTACTTC. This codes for CASSQRDTAYEQYF.

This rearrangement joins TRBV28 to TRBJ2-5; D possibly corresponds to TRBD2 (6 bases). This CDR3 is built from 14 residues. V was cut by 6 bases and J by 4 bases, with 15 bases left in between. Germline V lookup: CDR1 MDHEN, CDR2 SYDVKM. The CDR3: CASSRPAGGETQYF. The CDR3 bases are TGTGCCAGCAGCCGCCCCGCCGGGGGAGAGACCCAGTACTTC.

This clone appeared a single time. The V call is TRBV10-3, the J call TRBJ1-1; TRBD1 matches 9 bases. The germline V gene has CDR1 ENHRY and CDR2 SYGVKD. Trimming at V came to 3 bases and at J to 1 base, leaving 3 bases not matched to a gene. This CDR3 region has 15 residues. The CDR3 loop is CAISEGTGTNTEAFF. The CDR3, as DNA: TGTGCCATCAGTGAAGGGACAGGGACGAACACTGAAGCTTTCTTT.

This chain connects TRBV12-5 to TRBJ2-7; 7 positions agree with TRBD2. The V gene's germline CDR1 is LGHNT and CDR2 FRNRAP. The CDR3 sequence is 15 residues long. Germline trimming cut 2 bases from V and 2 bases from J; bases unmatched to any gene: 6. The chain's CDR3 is CASGLWEGLPYEQYF. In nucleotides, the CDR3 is TGTGCTAGTGGTTTGTGGGAGGGCCTTCCCTACGAGCAGTACTTC. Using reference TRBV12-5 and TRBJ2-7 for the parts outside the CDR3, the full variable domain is DARVTQTPRHKVTEMGQEVTMRCQPILGHNTVFWYRQTMMQGLELLAYFRNRAPLDDSGMPKDRFSAEMPDATLATLKIQPSEPRDSAVYFCASGLWEGLPYEQYFGPGTRLTVT.

CDR3 coding DNA: TGTGCCAGCAGCTTAGCCGTTAGCGGAGATACGCAGTATTTT. Encoded protein: CASSLAVSGDTQYF. The V gene is TRBV7-9, the J gene TRBJ2-3; D possibly corresponds to TRBD2 (6 bases). V lost 0 bases and J lost 5, with 9 bases in between. Germline-derived CDR1 and CDR2 are SEHNR and FQNEAQ (reference sequence). This CDR3 contains 14 residues. The full variable domain, in which reference TRBV7-9 and TRBJ2-3 provide the parts outside the CDR3, is DTGVSQNPRHKITKRGQNVTFRCDPISEHNRLYWYRQTLGQGPEFLTYFQNEAQLEKSRLLSDRFSAERPKGSFSTLEIQRTEQGDSAMYLCASSLAVSGDTQYFGPGTRLTVL.

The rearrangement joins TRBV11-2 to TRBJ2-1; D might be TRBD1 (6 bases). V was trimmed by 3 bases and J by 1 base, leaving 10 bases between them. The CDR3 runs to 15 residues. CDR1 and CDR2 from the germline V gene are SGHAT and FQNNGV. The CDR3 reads CASSLTTGSYNEQFF. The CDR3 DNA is TGTGCCAGCAGCTTGACGACAGGATCCTACAATGAGCAGTTCTTC.

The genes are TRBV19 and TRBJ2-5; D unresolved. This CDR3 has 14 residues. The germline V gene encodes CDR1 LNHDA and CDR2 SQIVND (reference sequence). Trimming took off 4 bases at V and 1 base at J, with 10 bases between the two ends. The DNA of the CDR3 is TGTGCCAGTAGTAAAAGGACCCTCCAAGAGACCCAGTACTTC. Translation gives CASSKRTLQETQYF.

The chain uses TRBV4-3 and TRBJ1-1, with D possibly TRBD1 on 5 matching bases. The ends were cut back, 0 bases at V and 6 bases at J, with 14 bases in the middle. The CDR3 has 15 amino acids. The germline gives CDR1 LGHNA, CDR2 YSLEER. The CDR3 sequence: CASSQDPTGQAEAFF. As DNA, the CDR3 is TGCGCCAGCAGCCAAGATCCGACGGGGCAGGCTGAAGCTTTCTTT.

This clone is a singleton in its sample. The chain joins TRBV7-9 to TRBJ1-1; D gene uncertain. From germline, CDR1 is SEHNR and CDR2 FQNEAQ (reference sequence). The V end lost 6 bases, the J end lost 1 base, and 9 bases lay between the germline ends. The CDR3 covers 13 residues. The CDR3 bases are TGTGCCAGCAGTCGCGGGGAGAACACTGAAGCTTTCTTT. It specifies CASSRGENTEAFF.

CDR3 sequence reads: CASSLGREQYF. The CDR3 region has the DNA TGTGCCAGCAGCTTGGGAAGAGAGCAGTACTTC. This chain joins TRBV7-2 and TRBJ2-7; D ambiguous. CDR1 and CDR2 (germline): SGHTA, FQGNSA. This CDR3 comprises 11 residues. The V gene lost 3 bases and the J gene lost 7 bases, with 7 bases spanning the gap.

The CDR3 bases are TGTGCCAGCAGTTCACCAGGGGGGCCGGTGGGCACTGAAGCTTTCTTT. As protein: CASSSPGGPVGTEAFF. The chain links TRBV27 to TRBJ1-1; 7 bases fit TRBD1. Trimming at V came to 4 bases and at J to 4 bases, leaving 12 bases not matched to a gene. Germline loops: CDR1 MNHEY, CDR2 SMNVEV (reference sequence). There are 16 residues in the CDR3.

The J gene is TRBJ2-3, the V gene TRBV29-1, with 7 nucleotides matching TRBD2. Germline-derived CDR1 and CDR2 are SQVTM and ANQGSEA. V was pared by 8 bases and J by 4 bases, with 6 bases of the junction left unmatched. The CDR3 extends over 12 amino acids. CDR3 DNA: TGCAGCAGCTTGCGGGAGCCAGATACGCAGTATTTT. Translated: CSSLREPDTQYF.

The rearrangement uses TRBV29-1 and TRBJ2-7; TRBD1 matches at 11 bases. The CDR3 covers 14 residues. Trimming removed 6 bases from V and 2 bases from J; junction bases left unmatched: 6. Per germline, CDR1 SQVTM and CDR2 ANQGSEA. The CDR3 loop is CSVVGQGVPYEQYF. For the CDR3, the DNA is TGCAGCGTGGTGGGACAGGGGGTACCCTACGAGCAGTACTTC.

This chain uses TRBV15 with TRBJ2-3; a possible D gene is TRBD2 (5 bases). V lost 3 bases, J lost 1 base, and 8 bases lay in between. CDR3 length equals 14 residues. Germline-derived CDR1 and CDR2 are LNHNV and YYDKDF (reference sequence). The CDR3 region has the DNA TGTGCCACCAGCAGGGACTCCCGCACAGATACGCAGTATTTT. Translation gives CATSRDSRTDTQYF.